This TCR beta chain comes out of a study of T-cell reconstitution after alpha-beta-depleted transplantation in children. Researchers prepared the TCRbeta library using unique molecular identifiers, the study reports. TCRdb re-called the PCR reads through MiXCR, storing one row per CDR3 protein. In the table there are around 960,000 distinct CDR3 sequences, roughly 31% of which are singletons. General study findings and limits: Diversity and T-cell counts at one year after transplant derived mostly from new T cells. The study reportedly traced alpha-beta T cells about two months after transplant to several hundred expanded graft clones. At day 60, the high TCRbeta diversity found in some patients originated from recipient T cells and thymic progenitors that had survived.

V lost 5 bases and J lost 3; bases outside the gene matches: 15. Germline loops: CDR1 DFQATT, CDR2 SNEGSKA (reference sequence). CDR3 size: 17 residues. This clonotype was counted only a few times. Its antigen is not known. The chain is built from TRBV20-1 and TRBJ2-7, with 11 bases aligning to TRBD2. The receptor was isolated from a boy under three years old who had a stem cell transplant for SCID, so the T cells may come from the graft donor. Sequencing was performed on PBMCs, mostly from graft donor cells, taken 360 days after TCRalphabeta/CD19-depleted stem cell transplant. In nucleotides, the CDR3 is TGCAGTGCTTTTCCCGGGACTAGCGGCCATCCCAACTACGAGCAGTACTTC. As protein: CSAFPGTSGHPNYEQYF.